What follows are 3 T cell receptor beta chains derived from one specimen sequenced in a study of blood T cell repertoires in COVID-19. The method was immunoSEQ multiplex PCR; TCRdb's version includes in-frame clones alone and lacks a portion of them. The sample lists more than 30,000 clones, less than 90% seen once, with over 20% in the top ten. Sample: peripheral blood. These receptors were obtained from an elderly woman with active or convalescent COVID-19.

This chain links TRBV4-1 with TRBJ1-2, with D possibly matching TRBD1 (6 bases). V was clipped by 3 bases and J by 7 bases, with 15 bases between them. Germline V CDR1 and CDR2: MGHRA, YSYEKL. The CDR3 is 14 residues long. CDR3 coding DNA: TGCGCCAGCAGCCAGTTCATGGGAGGGGGTGGCTACACCTTC. Residues: CASSQFMGGGGYTF.

The chain combines TRBV2 with TRBJ2-7; a possible D gene is TRBD2 (5 bases). From germline, CDR1 is SNHLY and CDR2 FYNNEI. V lost 6 bases and J lost 3, with 15 bases in between. The length of the CDR3 is 14 residues. The CDR3 nucleotides read TGTGCCAGCAGCGGACTCCCCACCTTCTACGAGCAGTACTTC. It translates to CASSGLPTFYEQYF.

This rearrangement joins TRBV2 to TRBJ2-7; 12 bases map to TRBD1. V shed 5 bases and J 2 bases; nucleotides not matched to a gene: 16. The CDR3 totals 19 residues. Germline CDR1 reads SNHLY; CDR2 reads FYNNEI. The CDR3 nucleotides are TGTGCCAGCAGTCGTCCCGGGACAGGGGGCAGGCCCCATCCCTACGAGCAGTACTTC. Translating gives CASSRPGTGGRPHPYEQYF. Together with reference TRBV2 and TRBJ2-7, the CDR3 gives the full variable domain: EPEVTQTPSHQVTQMGQEVILRCVPISNHLYFYWYRQILGQKVEFLVSFYNNEISEKSEIFDDQFSVERPDGSNFTLKIRSTKLEDSAMYFCASSRPGTGGRPHPYEQYFGPGTRLTVT.